Below are 10 T cell receptor beta chains sequenced from a single sample in a study of shared clonotypes between healthy human individuals. TCRdb keeps only in-frame clones here, not all; method: immunoSEQ multiplex PCR. The profile shows about 2.3 million clones, roughly 92% of them singletons. Sequenced input: naive CD4+ T cells from PBMCs. Subset denoted: CD45RA+ positively selected. The receptors were gathered from a man between 18 and 35 years old in good health. Some clones in this sample may be carry-over from other donors' samples.

Comments on this clone: The sample holds other DNA sequences that translate to the same CDR3. J is TRBJ2-5 and V is TRBV7-3; unclear D gene. The CDR3 loop spans 13 amino acids. The V end lost 2 bases, the J end lost 2 bases, and 6 bases lay between the germline ends. CDR1 is SGHTA, CDR2 FQGTGA, per germline. The CDR3 DNA reads TGTGCCAGCAGCTTAGTGGGACAAGAGACCCAGTACTTC. Residues: CASSLVGQETQYF.

The CDR3 region has the DNA TGTGCCACAGCGGGACGGAACGAATTCCAAGAGACCCAGTACTTC. Encoded protein: CATAGRNEFQETQYF. V usage is TRBV15 and J usage is TRBJ2-5; 7 nucleotides align to TRBD2. This CDR3 spans 15 amino acids. Germline V gives CDR1 LNHNV, CDR2 YYDKDF (reference sequence). Germline trimming cut 9 bases from V and 1 base from J; bases unmatched to any gene: 11.

The chain combines TRBV5-1 with TRBJ2-3; 11 nucleotides match TRBD2. V was pared by 4 bases and J by 3 bases, with 7 bases of the junction left unmatched. Germline CDR1 is SGHRS and CDR2 is YFSETQ. The length of the CDR3 is 16 residues. The CDR3 DNA reads TGCGCCAGCAGCCTGGAGGTAGCGGGAGGGACAGATACGCAGTATTTT. Its protein product is CASSLEVAGGTDTQYF.

The chain combines TRBV14 with TRBJ2-3; tentative D call: TRBD2 (6 bases). Trimming removed 0 bases at V and 14 bases at J, with 18 bases between. The V gene's germline CDR1 is SGHDN and CDR2 FVKESK. This CDR3 has 14 amino acids. The CDR3 DNA is TGTGCCAGCAGCCAAGATGGGGACTCCCCACTCCGGTATTTT. Protein product: CASSQDGDSPLRYF.

V usage is TRBV5-6 and J usage is TRBJ2-5; D unclear. The germline V gene has CDR1 SGHDT and CDR2 YYEEEE. This CDR3 region has 13 residues. Trimming stripped 0 bases from V and 5 bases from J, with 8 bases between. CDR3 bases: TGTGCCAGCAGCTTGGGATCCACTGAGACCCAGTACTTC. Encoded protein: CASSLGSTETQYF.

On this clone: The sample has other DNA sequences that encode this CDR3 too. The V gene is TRBV5-1, the J gene TRBJ2-5, with unresolved D. The length of the CDR3 is 15 residues. The V gene's germline CDR1 is SGHRS and CDR2 YFSETQ. Trimming left V 1 base short and J 1 base short, with 11 bases between. The CDR3 sequence is CASSLSPGSQETQYF. The CDR3 DNA is TGCGCCAGCAGCTTGTCCCCCGGATCCCAAGAGACCCAGTACTTC.

V and J are TRBV19 and TRBJ2-5, with 7 bases aligning to TRBD1. The V segment lost 4 bases and the J segment 5 bases; nucleotides outside the gene matches: 7. This CDR3 is 14 amino acids long. From germline, CDR1 is LNHDA and CDR2 SQIVND (reference sequence). The CDR3 coding sequence is TGTGCCAGTAGTACCCAGGGGGATACGGAGACCCAGTACTTC. The encoded protein is CASSTQGDTETQYF. The full variable domain, in which reference TRBV19 and TRBJ2-5 provide the parts outside the CDR3, is DGGITQSPKYLFRKEGQNVTLSCEQNLNHDAMYWYRQDPGQGLRLIYYSQIVNDFQKGDIAEGYSVSREKKESFPLTVTSAQKNPTAFYLCASSTQGDTETQYFGPGTRLLVL.

V gene TRBV10-3 combines with J gene TRBJ2-3; TRBD1 agrees at 9 bases. This CDR3 spans 16 amino acids. The V segment lost 6 bases and the J segment 3 bases; nucleotides outside the gene matches: 10. Per germline, CDR1 ENHRY and CDR2 SYGVKD. CDR3 in amino acids: CAISLGQGYATDTQYF. The CDR3 nucleotides read TGTGCCATCAGCTTGGGACAGGGATATGCTACAGATACGCAGTATTTT.

This rearrangement joins TRBV10-3 to TRBJ2-1; D not certain. CDR1 and CDR2 from the germline V gene are ENHRY and SYGVKD. V was clipped by 0 bases and J by 6 bases, with 9 bases between them. This CDR3 has 14 residues. The CDR3 here is CAISESRLGNEQFF. CDR3 sequence (DNA): TGTGCCATCAGTGAGTCGCGACTCGGCAATGAGCAGTTCTTC.

CDR3 sequence reads: CASSVMAGGRGEQFF. CDR3 coding DNA: TGTGCCAGCAGCGTAATGGCGGGTGGGAGAGGTGAGCAGTTCTTC. The V call is TRBV9, the J call TRBJ2-1; D is possibly TRBD2 (5 bases). The CDR3 is made up of 15 amino acids. Germline assignment: CDR1 SGDLS and CDR2 YYNGEE. Trimming took off 1 base at V and 9 bases at J, with 17 bases between the two ends.